The entry that follows covers one T cell receptor (beta chain) sequence. Its antigen is undetermined. V lost 4 bases, J lost 0 bases, and 16 bases lay in between. The CDR3 is 16 amino acids. Looked up from germline, CDR1 is SGHRS and CDR2 is YFSETQ. This entry comes from a study of CD8+ T cells in alopecia areata. Study-wide background: The duration of tofacitinib was 6 to 18 months, with 6 months off drug afterward.

Isolated RNA was reverse transcribed into cDNA used as the sequencing template. Only in-frame clones appear in the TCRdb table, and some are missing; sequencing was by immunoSEQ multiplex PCR. The sample consists of some 120,000 clones, 58% of them appearing once. Findings and limits, study-wide: Sequenced scalp T cells also include alphabeta T cells resident in normal skin.

The J gene is TRBJ1-1, the V gene TRBV5-1; a weak D match, TRBD1 (6 bases). The sequence derives from a human donor with alopecia areata. The sample consisted of CD4+ T cells sorted from blood, taken at week 0. The CDR3 DNA is TGCGCCAGCAGCCCTATGACAGGACTCCTGAACACTGAAGCTTTCTTT. Its translation: CASSPMTGLLNTEAFF.